Given below is one TCR beta chain in context. The antigen is unknown. This sample is drawn from a study of cytomegalovirus exposure and HLA in healthy donors. Points from the study as a whole: An analysis done earlier found most TCR beta V segments productive about 87% or about 30% of the time.

Unmatched junction bases numbered 2, after V lost 4 bases and J lost 5 bases. Germline V gene sequence: CDR1 SGHRS, CDR2 YFSETQ. CDR3 length equals 13 residues. The study ran its PCR with 60 Vbeta and 13 Jbeta primers. Clones were read by immunoSEQ multiplex PCR, and TCRdb kept only the in-frame ones, dropping some. The sample comprises about 100,000 clones, about 80% of which are singletons, and 7% to 9% rests with the top ten. The chain links TRBV5-1 to TRBJ1-4; 7 bases agree with TRBD1. The receptor was isolated from a middle-aged man in good health and CMV-seropositive. Specimen: PBMCs. CDR3 loop: CASSPGQNEKLFF. The CDR3 DNA follows: TGCGCCAGCAGCCCGGGACAGAATGAAAAACTGTTTTTT.